These T cell receptor beta chains were read from a single sample in a study of T cell responses to AZD1222 COVID-19 vaccine. Only in-frame clones appear in the TCRdb table, and some are missing; sequencing was by immunoSEQ multiplex PCR. The data show roughly 92,000 clones, roughly 91% seen once. Specimen: peripheral blood, collected 28 days after the second AZD1222 dose. The receptors here all came from an adult who received the AZD1222 COVID-19 vaccine. CDR3s include the opening cysteine and the closing phenylalanine or tryptophan. The D gene is left open where the match is weak. Part of the rows lack a size; the others show once, few, many or a class for expanded clones.

TRBJ1-1	once	.	TRBV12-3/TRBV12-4	TGTGCCAGCAGTTTAAGACAGAACACTGAAGCTTTCTTT	CASSLRQNTEAFF
TRBJ1-4	.	.	TRBV6-5	TGTGCCAGCAGTTTCGCCGGCGACGGTCTCGGGGAAAAACTGTTTTTT	CASSFAGDGLGEKLFF
TRBJ2-3	.	.	TRBV6-1	TGTGCCAGCTCGTTCGACCAAAAGGCGCAGTATTTT	CASSFDQKAQYF
TRBJ1-5	.	.	TRBV6-6	TGTGCCAGCAGTTACAGCGGAGACAGAAGTCAGCCCCAGCATTTT	CASSYSGDRSQPQHF
TRBJ1-4	.	.	TRBV12-3/TRBV12-4	TGTGCCAGCAGTTTGCGAGGGTCTGAAAAACTGTTTTTT	CASSLRGSEKLFF
TRBJ1-5	few	.	TRBV30	TGTGCCTGGAGCTCCGTGGGGGGAGCACGGCCCCAGCATTTT	CAWSSVGGARPQHF
TRBJ1-5	.	.	TRBV7-2	TGTGCCAGCAGCTTTGTTGGGGGGGCTGATCAGCCCCAGCATTTT	CASSFVGGADQPQHF
TRBJ2-7	.	TRBD1	TRBV11-2	TGTGCCAGCAGCAACCGGGACAGGGGATCCTACGAGCAGTACTTC	CASSNRDRGSYEQYF
TRBJ2-5	.	.	TRBV21-1	TGTGCCAGCAGCCCACGGACAGGGGAGGCAGAGACCCAGTACTTC	CASSPRTGEAETQYF
TRBJ1-1	.	.	TRBV7-9	TGTGCCAGCAGCTTCCAGGGTAGGATTGAAGCTTTCTTT	CASSFQGRIEAFF
TRBJ1-4	.	TRBD1	TRBV2	TGTGCCAGCAGTGGCGACAGGGGGAGTGAAAAACTGTTTTTT	CASSGDRGSEKLFF
TRBJ1-1	few	.	TRBV3-1/TRBV3-2	TGTGCCAGCAGCCTCAATGCCCCGAACACTGAAGCTTTCTTT	CASSLNAPNTEAFF
TRBJ2-5	.	TRBD1	TRBV19	TGTGCCAGTAGTCCGGGGACAGGGATTCAAGAGACCCAGTACTTC	CASSPGTGIQETQYF
TRBJ1-1	.	.	TRBV10-2	TGCGCCAGCAGTGTGGCGGTGAACACTGAAGCTTTCTTT	CASSVAVNTEAFF
TRBJ1-6	.	.	TRBV11-2	TGTGCCAGCAGCGCACAGCTTTCACCCCTCCACTTT	CASSAQLSPLHF
TRBJ2-3	.	.	TRBV2	TGTGCCAGCAACCCTGGGTTCGGGACGACTAGCACAGATACGCAGTATTTT	CASNPGFGTTSTDTQYF
TRBJ1-2	few	TRBD1	TRBV2	TGTGCCAGCAGAGGGGGCGGCGAAAACTATGGCTACACCTTC	CASRGGGENYGYTF
TRBJ1-3	.	.	TRBV4-1	TGCGCCAGCAGCCAACCTGGCGTCTCTGGAAACACCATATATTTT	CASSQPGVSGNTIYF